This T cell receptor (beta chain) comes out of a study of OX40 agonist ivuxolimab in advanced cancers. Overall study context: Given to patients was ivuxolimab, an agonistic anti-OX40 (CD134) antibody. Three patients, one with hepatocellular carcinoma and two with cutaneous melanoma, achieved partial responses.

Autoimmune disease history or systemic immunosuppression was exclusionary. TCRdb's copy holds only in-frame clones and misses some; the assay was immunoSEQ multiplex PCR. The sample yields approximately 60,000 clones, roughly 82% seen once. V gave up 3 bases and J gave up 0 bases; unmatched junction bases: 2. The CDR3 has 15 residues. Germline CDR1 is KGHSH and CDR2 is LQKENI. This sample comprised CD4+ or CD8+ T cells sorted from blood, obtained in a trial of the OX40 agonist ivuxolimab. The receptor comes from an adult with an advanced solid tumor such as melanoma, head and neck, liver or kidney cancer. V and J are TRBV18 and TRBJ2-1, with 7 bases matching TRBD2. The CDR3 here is CASSPPSGSYNEQFF. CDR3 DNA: TGTGCCAGCTCACCGCCTAGCGGCTCCTACAATGAGCAGTTCTTC.